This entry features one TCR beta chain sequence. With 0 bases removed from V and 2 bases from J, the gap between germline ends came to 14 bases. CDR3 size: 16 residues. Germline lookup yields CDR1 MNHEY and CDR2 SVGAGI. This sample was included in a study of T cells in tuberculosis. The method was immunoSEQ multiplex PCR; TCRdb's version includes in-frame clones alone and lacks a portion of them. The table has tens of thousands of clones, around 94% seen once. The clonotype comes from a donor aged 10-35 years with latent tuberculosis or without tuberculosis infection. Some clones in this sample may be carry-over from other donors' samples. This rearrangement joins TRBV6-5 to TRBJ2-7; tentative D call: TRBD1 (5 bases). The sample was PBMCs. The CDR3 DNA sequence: TGTGCCAGCAGTTACTCAAGGTTTGGGGCCGCCTACGAGCAGTACTTC. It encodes CASSYSRFGAAYEQYF.